These 21 T cell receptor beta chains share one sample of origin, sequenced in a study of post-analysis software for immune sequencing data. Regarding the study as a whole: Elevated frequency relative to controls characterized 4 or 5 TRBV segments in patients, TRBV5-6, TRBV5-1 and TRBV20-1 among them.

These receptors have no known antigen. TCR beta libraries were prepared from cDNA with unique molecular identifiers. Each CDR3 protein gets one entry after TCRdb re-called the PCR reads with MiXCR. The sample includes hundreds of thousands of distinct CDR3 sequences, approximately 60% seen only once; the top ten take roughly 10%. Sequencing used blood. These receptors came from a girl aged 2 to 9 with multiple sclerosis.

The chain has TRBV6-1 and TRBJ2-6; D gene uncertain. Germline V lookup: CDR1 MNHNS, CDR2 SASEGT. The CDR3 runs to 19 residues. V was pared by 6 bases and J by 4 bases, with 25 bases between. This chain's CDR3 is CASSATTPHTGSGANVLTF. The CDR3 DNA follows: TGTGCCAGCAGCGCGACGACTCCCCACACTGGGTCGGGGGCCAACGTCCTGACTTTC.

V is TRBV5-1 and J is TRBJ2-7; 9 positions match TRBD2. The assigned J gene may be wrong: the sequence end matches TRBJ2-5 better. The germline gives CDR1 SGHRS, CDR2 YFSETQ. The CDR3 is made up of 16 amino acids. CDR3 loop: CASSLEGSGSRETQYF. Here the CDR3 DNA reads TGCGCCAGCAGCTTGGAGGGTAGCGGGAGTAGGGAGACCCAGTACTTC.

This chain joins TRBV12-3 or TRBV12-4 and TRBJ1-1; D is uncertain. The V end was cut by 7 bases, the J end by 1 base, with 10 bases between. CDR3 size: 13 residues. The CDR3 protein is CASKMRWNTEAFF. The DNA of the CDR3 is TGTGCCAGCAAAATGCGGTGGAACACTGAAGCTTTCTTT.

This clonotype was recorded a few times. This chain joins TRBV11-2 and TRBJ2-5, with TRBD2 matching 11 bases. Trimming removed 5 bases from V and 4 bases from J; junction bases left unmatched: 6. This CDR3 region has 15 residues. The germline CDR1 and CDR2 sequences are SGHAT and FQNNGV. The CDR3 coding sequence is TGTGCCAGCAGCGTTATAGCGGGGGGGCGAGAGACCCAGTACTTC. Its translation: CASSVIAGGRETQYF.

This chain connects TRBV6-2 or TRBV6-3 to TRBJ2-7, with D unclear. The CDR3 length is 14 residues. The V gene lost 7 bases and the J gene lost 2 bases, with 15 bases spanning the gap. CDR1 and CDR2 (germline): MNHEY, SVGEGT. The CDR3 DNA follows: TGTGCCAGCAAGAAGATAACCTCCCCCTACGAGCAGTACTTC. Protein product: CASKKITSPYEQYF.

The chain uses TRBV5-1 and TRBJ2-3, with TRBD1 matching over 9 bases. In germline, CDR1 is SGHRS, CDR2 YFSETQ. The CDR3 has 14 amino acids. With V trimmed by 4 bases and J by 9 bases, 9 bases remained unmatched. The CDR3 here is CASSPSPGQGTQYF. CDR3 bases: TGCGCCAGCAGCCCAAGCCCGGGACAGGGAACGCAGTATTTT.

The chain uses TRBV3-1 and TRBJ1-2, with D unresolved. Trimming stripped 4 bases from V and 8 bases from J, with 14 bases between. The CDR3 runs to 13 residues. Germline CDR1 is LGHDT and CDR2 is YNNKEL (reference sequence). In nucleotides, the CDR3 is TGTGCCAGCAGCCTTAAACTAGGACTCGGCTACACCTTC. Its translation is CASSLKLGLGYTF.

The chain recombines TRBV2 with TRBJ2-2; no clear D gene. Germline V lookup: CDR1 SNHLY, CDR2 FYNNEI. V was clipped by 8 bases and J by 1 base, with 8 bases between them. This CDR3 spans 13 amino acids. CDR3 protein: CASGVENTGELFF. The CDR3 DNA reads TGTGCCAGCGGTGTCGAGAACACCGGGGAGCTGTTTTTT.

The rearrangement joins TRBV9 to TRBJ1-1; D is possibly TRBD1 (5 bases). Per the germline V gene, CDR1 is SGDLS and CDR2 is YYNGEE. V shed 0 bases and J shed 3 bases, with 18 bases lying between them. The CDR3 runs 17 residues. The CDR3 sequence: CASSVVGGVGGDTEAFF. The DNA of the CDR3 is TGTGCCAGCAGCGTAGTAGGAGGGGTGGGAGGGGACACTGAAGCTTTCTTT.

CDR3 DNA sequence: TGTGCCAGCAGCTCCACGGGACAATTTCAAGAGACCCAGTACTTC. Its translation: CASSSTGQFQETQYF. V and J are TRBV5-6 and TRBJ2-5; a possible D gene is TRBD1 (6 bases). V was shortened by 3 bases and J by 2 bases, with 14 bases between the two germline ends. CDR3 length: 15 residues. The V gene's germline CDR1 is SGHDT and CDR2 YYEEEE.

The genes are TRBV7-3 and TRBJ1-2; D is undetermined. CDR1 and CDR2 (germline): SGHTA, FQGTGA. The CDR3 extends over 13 amino acids. Trimming cost V 0 bases and J 7 bases, with 9 bases left between them. This CDR3 is CASSLTGAAGYTF. CDR3 coding DNA: TGTGCCAGCAGCTTAACAGGCGCTGCTGGCTACACCTTC. Supplemented by reference TRBV7-3 and TRBJ1-2, the full variable domain reads GAGVSQTPSNKVTEKGKYVELRCDPISGHTALYWYRQSLGQGPEFLIYFQGTGAADDSGLPNDRFFAVRPEGSVSTLKIQRTERGDSAVYLCASSLTGAAGYTFGSGTRLTVV.

The chain combines TRBV5-1 with TRBJ2-1; TRBD2 matches 15 bases. In germline, CDR1 is SGHRS, CDR2 YFSETQ. V shed 0 bases, J shed 6 bases, and the junction held 7 bases outside the gene matches. The CDR3 is 18 residues long. The CDR3 DNA reads TGCGCCAGCAGCTTGGGGACTAGCGGGAGGGCCGTCGGCAATGAGCAGTTCTTC. It yields the protein CASSLGTSGRAVGNEQFF.

The V call is TRBV9, the J call TRBJ2-5; D remains ambiguous. The CDR3 spans 14 residues. The V and J ends lost 0 bases and 3 bases respectively, with 9 bases between them. Germline loops: CDR1 SGDLS, CDR2 YYNGEE. For the CDR3, the DNA is TGTGCCAGCAGCGTAGGGTCTAGGGAAGAGACCCAGTACTTC. Translation gives CASSVGSREETQYF.

This chain joins TRBV5-6 and TRBJ2-7; the D is unclear. Trimming left V 0 bases short and J 1 base short, with 17 bases between. The CDR3 sequence is 17 residues long. In germline, CDR1 is SGHDT, CDR2 YYEEEE. The CDR3 nucleotides read TGTGCCAGCAGCTTGGGCGGCCACAGTGCCGGGTCCTACGAGCAGTACTTC. Encoded protein: CASSLGGHSAGSYEQYF.

The chain combines TRBV7-2 with TRBJ1-2, with TRBD1 as a possible D gene (5 bases). Trimming pared 1 base from V and 8 bases from J, leaving 17 bases between. Germline-derived CDR1 and CDR2 are SGHTA and FQGNSA. The CDR3 consists of 15 residues. The CDR3 sequence is CASSLGSPGLGGYTF. The CDR3 bases are TGTGCCAGCAGCTTAGGATCCCCAGGGTTGGGCGGCTACACCTTC.

This clonotype was seen a few times. V is TRBV2 and J is TRBJ2-3; D not certain. The CDR3 length is 13 residues. The V gene's germline CDR1 is SNHLY and CDR2 FYNNEI. Trimming pared 4 bases from V and 4 bases from J, leaving 9 bases between. The CDR3 sequence: CASSGTVPDTQYF. CDR3 nucleotide sequence: TGTGCCAGCAGTGGCACGGTGCCAGATACGCAGTATTTT.

CDR3 sequence: CASSFLQGGANVLTF. Here the CDR3 DNA reads TGTGCCAGCAGCTTTCTCCAGGGTGGGGCCAACGTCCTGACTTTC. The rearrangement links TRBV13 to TRBJ2-6, with D maybe TRBD1 (5 bases). Looked up from germline, CDR1 is PRHDT and CDR2 is FYEKMQ (reference sequence). V was clipped by 3 bases and J by 3 bases, with 9 bases between them. The CDR3 has 15 residues.

V and J are TRBV6-1 and TRBJ1-4; a weak D match, TRBD1 (6 bases). The CDR3 totals 15 residues. The V end lost 3 bases, the J end lost 0 bases, and 8 bases lay between the germline ends. Germline loops: CDR1 MNHNS, CDR2 SASEGT. The CDR3, as DNA: TGTGCCAGCAGTGAGACAGGTTCAACTAATGAAAAACTGTTTTTT. Residues: CASSETGSTNEKLFF.

This clonotype was counted only a few times. The chain joins TRBV6-6 to TRBJ2-1; possibly TRBD2 for D (6 bases). Between the trimmed V and J ends, which lost 2 bases and 4 bases, there was a span of 15 bases. This CDR3 contains 16 residues. The germline V gene has CDR1 MNHNY and CDR2 SVGAGI (reference sequence). The CDR3, as DNA: TGTGCCAGCAGTTACCGTCGGGAGCCGTCATACAATGAGCAGTTCTTC. Protein sequence: CASSYRREPSYNEQFF.

The CDR3 bases are TGTGCCAGCAGCCCCGATGCCGCCTGGGGGCGGGGGGTACAGTTGACCTCGTACCAAGAGACCCAGTACTTC. This sequence encodes CASSPDAAWGRGVQLTSYQETQYF. This chain links TRBV11-2 with TRBJ2-5, with 8 bases matching TRBD2. Germline-derived CDR1 and CDR2 are SGHAT and FQNNGV. This CDR3 spans 24 amino acids. V was pared by 5 bases and J by 0 bases, with 32 bases of the junction left unmatched.

This clonotype was detected a few times. This chain joins TRBV29-1 and TRBJ2-1; D unresolved. The CDR3 has 14 amino acids. V was cut by 3 bases and J by 0 bases, with 9 bases left in between. From germline, CDR1 is SQVTM and CDR2 ANQGSEA. The CDR3 DNA is TGCAGCGTTGACAGCTCAAGCTCCTACAATGAGCAGTTCTTC. Translating gives CSVDSSSSYNEQFF.